The 19 T cell receptor beta chains below come from one sample, sequenced in a study of T cells in Graves' hyperthyroidism and ophthalmopathy. Amplified TCR beta CDR3 regions derived from RNA transcripts. With the HTBI primer set, the TCR CDR3 went through a first round of RT-PCR. TCRdb used MiXCR to reprocess the multiplex PCR reads, holding one entry per CDR3 protein. The repertoire has hundreds of thousands of distinct CDR3 sequences, 15% to 20% of them found once; the top ten carry over 3.5%. The sample was blood. Receptors originate from a woman between 25 and 40 years old with Graves' hyperthyroidism.

In its sample, this clonotype was seen many times. The chain combines TRBV12-3 or TRBV12-4 with TRBJ2-1; possibly TRBD2 for D (6 bases). This CDR3 contains 15 residues. The V end lost 0 bases, the J end lost 7 bases, and 13 bases lay between the germline ends. CDR3 protein: CASSLALGGRNEQFF. The CDR3 DNA sequence: TGTGCCAGCAGTTTAGCGCTGGGGGGACGGAATGAGCAGTTCTTC.

In its sample, this clonotype was seen a few times. The V gene is TRBV7-9, the J gene TRBJ2-1; 7 bases fit TRBD1. Germline V gene sequence: CDR1 SEHNR, CDR2 FQNEAQ (reference sequence). After removal of 5 bases from V and 3 bases from J, the junction contained 7 bases not matched to a gene. There are 15 residues in the CDR3. In nucleotides, the CDR3 is TGTGCCAGCAGCCCCCGGGACAGACTCTACAATGAGCAGTTCTTC. Translated: CASSPRDRLYNEQFF.

This clonotype was detected many times. The V and J genes are TRBV13 and TRBJ2-7; D not certain. Germline V gene sequence: CDR1 PRHDT, CDR2 FYEKMQ (reference sequence). The CDR3 is made up of 14 amino acids. V was shortened by 5 bases and J by 3 bases, with 14 bases between the two germline ends. As DNA, the CDR3 is TGTGCCAGCAGCAAGGAACTTTCCTTCTACGAGCAGTACTTC. It translates to CASSKELSFYEQYF.

This clonotype was seen many times. This chain uses TRBV4-3 with TRBJ2-6; D remains unclear. Germline V CDR1 and CDR2: LGHNA, YSLEER. Trimming removed 0 bases from V and 2 bases from J, with 5 bases in between. This CDR3 spans 15 amino acids. CDR3 region: CASSQDGAGANVLTF. The CDR3 bases are TGCGCCAGCAGCCAAGATGGGGCTGGGGCCAACGTCCTGACTTTC.

This clonotype was detected many times. The rearrangement joins TRBV12-3 or TRBV12-4 to TRBJ1-1; no definite D call. The germline V and J ends were trimmed by 5 bases and 4 bases, with 17 bases remaining between them. This CDR3 is 15 amino acids long. CDR3 in DNA: TGTGCCAGCAGTCCAGATGCACGCAGGCTCACTGAAGCTTTCTTT. As protein: CASSPDARRLTEAFF.

Ten or more counts support this clonotype. The chain joins TRBV13 to TRBJ2-1, with unresolved D. Between the trimmed V and J ends, which lost 0 bases and 6 bases, there was a span of 12 bases. CDR3 size: 15 residues. Per the germline V gene, CDR1 is PRHDT and CDR2 is FYEKMQ (reference sequence). The CDR3 loop reads CASSLGPGASNEQFF. For the CDR3, the DNA is TGTGCCAGCAGCTTAGGACCGGGTGCCAGCAATGAGCAGTTCTTC.

This clonotype occurred a few times. The gene calls are TRBV5-8 and TRBJ1-5, with D perhaps TRBD1 (6 bases). This CDR3 spans 15 amino acids. Germline V gives CDR1 SGHTS, CDR2 YDEGEE. V gave up 4 bases and J gave up 6 bases, with 17 bases separating them. The CDR3 nucleotides are TGTGCCAGCAGCGCCGGGACACGCTCTCGTCAGCCCCAGCATTTT. This sequence encodes CASSAGTRSRQPQHF.

This clonotype showed up many times. The chain links TRBV28 to TRBJ2-1, with TRBD1 matching 7 bases. The CDR3 totals 15 residues. The germline V gene has CDR1 MDHEN and CDR2 SYDVKM. The J segment lost 5 bases and the V segment lost 5 bases, leaving 9 bases of the junction unmatched. DNA for the CDR3: TGTGCCAGCAGTCCGACAGGGTTTATGGACAATGAGCAGTTCTTC. This encodes CASSPTGFMDNEQFF.

This chain links TRBV15 with TRBJ1-6, with D possibly matching TRBD1 (6 bases). This CDR3 spans 15 amino acids. Trimming pared 0 bases from V and 6 bases from J, leaving 9 bases between. CDR1 LNHNV and CDR2 YYDKDF come from the germline V gene (reference sequence). The CDR3 nucleotides are TGTGCCACCAGCAGAGAGGGGGCCCCTAATTCACCCCTCCACTTT. Amino acid sequence: CATSREGAPNSPLHF. The full variable domain, completed using reference TRBV15 and TRBJ1-6, is DAMVIQNPRYQVTQFGKPVTLSCSQTLNHNVMYWYQQKSSQAPKLLFHYYDKDFNNEADTPDNFQSRRPNTSFCFLDIRSPGLGDTAMYLCATSREGAPNSPLHFGNGTRLTVT.

This clonotype was picked up many times. The chain is built from TRBV29-1 and TRBJ2-3, with 7 bases identical to TRBD1. The CDR3 is 18 residues long. V lost 0 bases to trimming and J lost 1 base; unmatched junction nucleotides: 13. Germline V gene sequence: CDR1 SQVTM, CDR2 ANQGSEA. CDR3 DNA: TGCAGCGTTGAAGATCGATTTACTGGGACAGAGGGCACAGATACGCAGTATTTT. Its translation is CSVEDRFTGTEGTDTQYF.

The genes are TRBV14 and TRBJ2-7, with unresolved D. The CDR3 has 15 amino acids. The V and J ends lost 5 bases and 0 bases respectively, with 14 bases between them. CDR1 and CDR2 from the germline V gene are SGHDN and FVKESK. The chain's CDR3 is CASSARFVSSYEQYF. The CDR3 DNA follows: TGTGCCAGCAGCGCCCGGTTCGTGAGCTCCTACGAGCAGTACTTC.

The chain carries TRBV20-1 and TRBJ2-1, with 8 positions matching TRBD2. This CDR3 is built from 16 residues. Germline CDR1 reads DFQATT; CDR2 reads SNEGSKA (reference sequence). The CDR3 bases are TGCAGCGGTACTGTACGGGAGGGCCGAGCCTACAATGAGCAGTTCTTC. This sequence encodes CSGTVREGRAYNEQFF.

This clonotype appeared many times. V gene TRBV6-1 combines with J gene TRBJ2-7; the match to TRBD1 covers 7 bases. V gave up 7 bases and J gave up 4 bases; unmatched junction bases: 10. The CDR3 extends over 14 amino acids. The germline V gene has CDR1 MNHNS and CDR2 SASEGT. In DNA form, the CDR3 reads TGTGCCAGCAAACCCCTACAGGGGTTGTACGAGCAGTACTTC. Protein: CASKPLQGLYEQYF.

This sequence joins TRBV6-2 or TRBV6-3 and TRBJ2-7; 10 nucleotides align to TRBD1. CDR3 length: 16 residues. Trimming cost V 5 bases and J 1 base; bases outside gene matches: 8. Germline CDR1 reads MNHEY; CDR2 reads SVGEGT. CDR3 sequence reads: CASSRQGAFSSYEQYF. The DNA for the CDR3 is TGTGCCAGCAGTCGACAGGGGGCATTTTCGTCCTACGAGCAGTACTTC.

This clonotype showed up just a few times. The chain links TRBV18 to TRBJ1-1; D unclear. There are 16 residues in the CDR3. V shed 3 bases and J shed 1 base, with 15 bases lying between them. Germline V CDR1 and CDR2: KGHSH, LQKENI. CDR3 region: CASSPLAGRGNTEAFF. CDR3 coding DNA: TGTGCCAGCTCACCTTTGGCAGGTCGAGGGAACACTGAAGCTTTCTTT.

The chain is built from TRBV12-3 or TRBV12-4 and TRBJ2-7; possibly TRBD1 for D (5 bases). V was pared by 6 bases and J by 1 base, with 13 bases between. This CDR3 contains 14 residues. The CDR3 region is CASSWGDTSYEQYF. The DNA for the CDR3 is TGTGCCAGCAGCTGGGGCGACACGTCCTACGAGCAGTACTTC.

With respect to this clonotype: At one end the junction does not follow the germline gene, possibly because of a read error. This chain uses TRBV7-3 with TRBJ2-1; D is uncertain. The germline V gene has CDR1 SGHTA and CDR2 FQGTGA. The CDR3 runs to 15 residues. The DNA of the CDR3 is TGTGCTAGCAGCTTGGATGGGAACTCCTACAATGAGCAGTTCTTC. It codes for CASSLDGNSYNEQFF.

This clonotype has at least ten counts. This CDR3 is CSVERSGPAYNEQFF. CDR3 in DNA: TGCAGCGTAGAACGGTCCGGGCCAGCCTACAATGAGCAGTTCTTC. The rearrangement uses TRBV29-1 and TRBJ2-1; D not certain. The germline V gene has CDR1 SQVTM and CDR2 ANQGSEA. The CDR3 contains 15 residues. V dropped 6 bases and J dropped 2 bases, with 17 bases sitting between them.

This clonotype has more than one count but fewer than ten. This chain connects TRBV18 to TRBJ2-3; 7 nucleotides line up with TRBD1. The V gene's germline CDR1 is KGHSH and CDR2 LQKENI. Trimming removed 8 bases from V and 5 bases from J; junction bases left unmatched: 13. This CDR3 is 15 amino acids long. CDR3 sequence (DNA): TGTGCCAGCCGACTAACAGGGGCGGTTGGAGATACGCAGTATTTT. The encoded protein is CASRLTGAVGDTQYF. Using reference TRBV18 and TRBJ2-3 for the parts outside the CDR3, the full variable domain is NAGVMQNPRHLVRRRGQEARLRCSPMKGHSHVYWYRQLPEEGLKFMVYLQKENIIDESGMPKERFSAEFPKEGPSILRIQQVVRGDSAAYFCASRLTGAVGDTQYFGPGTRLTVL.